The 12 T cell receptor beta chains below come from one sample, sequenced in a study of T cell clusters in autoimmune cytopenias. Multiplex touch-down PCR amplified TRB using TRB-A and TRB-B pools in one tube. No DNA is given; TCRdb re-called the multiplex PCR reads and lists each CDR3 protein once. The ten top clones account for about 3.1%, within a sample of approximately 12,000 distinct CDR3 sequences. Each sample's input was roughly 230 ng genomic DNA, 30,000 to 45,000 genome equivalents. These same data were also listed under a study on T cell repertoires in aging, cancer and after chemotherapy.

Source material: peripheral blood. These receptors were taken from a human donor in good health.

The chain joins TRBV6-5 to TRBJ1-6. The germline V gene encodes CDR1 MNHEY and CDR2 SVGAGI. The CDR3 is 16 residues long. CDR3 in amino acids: CASSSNLKQAHSPLHF.

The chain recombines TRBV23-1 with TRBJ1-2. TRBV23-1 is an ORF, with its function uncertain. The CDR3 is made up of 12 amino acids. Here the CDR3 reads CASSEGDYGYTF.

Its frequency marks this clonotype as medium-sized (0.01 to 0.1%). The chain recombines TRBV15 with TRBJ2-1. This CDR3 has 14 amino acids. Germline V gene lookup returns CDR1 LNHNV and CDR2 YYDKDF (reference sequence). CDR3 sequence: CATSRKAGSNEQFF.

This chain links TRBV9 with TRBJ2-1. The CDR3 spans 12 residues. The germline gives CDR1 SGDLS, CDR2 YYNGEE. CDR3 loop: CASSSLGDEQFF.

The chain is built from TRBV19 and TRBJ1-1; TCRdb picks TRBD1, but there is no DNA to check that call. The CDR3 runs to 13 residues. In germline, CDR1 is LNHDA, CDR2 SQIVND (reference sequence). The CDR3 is CASTLGVATEAFF.

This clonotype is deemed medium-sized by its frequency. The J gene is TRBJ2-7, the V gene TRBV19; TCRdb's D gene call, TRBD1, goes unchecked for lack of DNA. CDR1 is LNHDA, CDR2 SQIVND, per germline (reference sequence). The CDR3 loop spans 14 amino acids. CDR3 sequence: CASSTFDRAYEQYF.

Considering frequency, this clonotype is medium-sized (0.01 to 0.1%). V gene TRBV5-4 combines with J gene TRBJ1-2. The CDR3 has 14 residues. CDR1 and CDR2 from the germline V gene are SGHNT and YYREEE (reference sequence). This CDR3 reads CASSRDGPNYGYTF.

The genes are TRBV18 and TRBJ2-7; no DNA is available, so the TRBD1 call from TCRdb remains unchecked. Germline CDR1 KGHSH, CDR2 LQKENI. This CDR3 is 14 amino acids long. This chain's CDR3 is CASSPQAVPDEQYF.

CDR3 amino acids: CSAKFGNNQPQHF. The chain has TRBV20-1 and TRBJ1-5. Per the germline V gene, CDR1 is DFQATT and CDR2 is SNEGSKA (reference sequence). This CDR3 is 13 amino acids long.

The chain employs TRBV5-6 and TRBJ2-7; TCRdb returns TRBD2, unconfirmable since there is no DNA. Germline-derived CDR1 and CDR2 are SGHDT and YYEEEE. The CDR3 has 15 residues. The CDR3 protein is CASSPQGEGDYEQYF.

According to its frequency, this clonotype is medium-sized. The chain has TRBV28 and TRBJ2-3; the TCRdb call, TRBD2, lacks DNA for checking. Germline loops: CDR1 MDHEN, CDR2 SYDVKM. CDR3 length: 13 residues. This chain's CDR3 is CASRSGGADTQYF.

CDR3 sequence reads: CASSLSGGPHEQYF. The chain employs TRBV6-6 and TRBJ2-7. CDR1 is MNHNY, CDR2 SVGAGI, per germline (reference sequence). The CDR3 runs 14 residues.